The rows below give T cell receptor beta chains drawn from one sample of a study of response to subunit inactivated influenza vaccine. TCRdb redid the calling of the RT-PCR reads with MiXCR, one entry per CDR3 protein. The sample records under 550,000 distinct CDR3 sequences, approximately 6.9% being singletons. Sequencing used PBMCs from blood, obtained around 25 months after vaccination. These receptors were collected from a man between 50 and 75 years old who received an inactivated influenza vaccine. Each CDR3 is given without its conserved first and last residue. Some rows have no size entry. The others give once, few or many, or a class for an expanded clone.

v_gene	j_gene	abundance	CDR3aa
TRBV6-1	TRBJ2-7	few	ASSVSPGWEQY
TRBV5-1	TRBJ2-5	many	ASSTGTSGGQTQY
TRBV29-1	NA	NA	SVGGSGSAETQF
TRBV29-1	TRBJ2-6	many	SAEGISGANVLT
TRBV12-3/TRBV12-4	TRBJ2-2	NA	ASPARNTGELF
TRBV5-1	TRBJ2-7	many	ASSLEGQGAYEQY
TRBV10-3	TRBJ2-5	many	AISDGETQY
TRBV12-3/TRBV12-4	TRBJ2-3	few	ASSTLTSGRPDTQY
TRBV7-9	TRBJ1-1	many	ASSSLYVTVKYEAF
TRBV3-1	TRBJ1-1	few	ASAWEGETEAF
TRBV10-3	TRBJ2-5	few	AIAQGLWETQY
TRBV27	TRBJ2-3	NA	ACERGHTSTDTQY
TRBV25-1	TRBJ2-3	few	ASSEFTDTQY
TRBV5-4	TRBJ2-5	NA	AMGPGGRETQY
TRBV4-3	TRBJ1-2	NA	ASSQDLAGPEGYT
TRBV6-1	TRBJ2-7	many	ASSLLTSPLEQY
TRBV5-1	TRBJ1-1	many	ASKRDRNTEAF
TRBV28	TRBJ1-5	few	ASSFLGSGNQPQH
TRBV6-1	TRBJ2-5	few	ASSQPGGQETQY
TRBV7-9	TRBJ2-7	NA	ASSFTAGAVNYEQY
TRBV27	TRBJ2-2	few	ASSLDSDRGRTGELF
TRBV7-2	TRBJ2-7	few	ASSSSNRYEQY
TRBV5-1	TRBJ1-6	few	ASSDGQGASPLH
TRBV4-1	TRBJ1-3	few	ASSRSGPRNTIY
TRBV12-3/TRBV12-4	TRBJ2-7	few	ASSLGYAAPYEQY
TRBV7-2	TRBJ1-1	many	ASSLVKGTEAF
TRBV12-3/TRBV12-4	TRBJ2-1	NA	ASTPSARRSYNEQF
TRBV28	TRBJ2-3	few	ASSGGPPTDTQY
TRBV9	TRBJ2-6	NA	ASSVTGSGANVLT
TRBV20-1	TRBJ2-3	NA	SANSAGGLTDTQY
TRBV5-1	TRBJ1-4	few	ASSLSGGGTNEKLF
TRBV6-2/TRBV6-3	TRBJ1-2	NA	ASRHTQEEGYT
TRBV10-3	TRBJ1-4	NA	AISESIGRLREKLF
TRBV2	TRBJ1-4	many	ASSEGGKLF
TRBV7-6	TRBJ2-3	many	ASSLAGAPSTDTQY
TRBV2	TRBJ2-3	many	ASSDRGRGDTQY
TRBV2	TRBJ2-3	few	ASSELASGTDTQY
TRBV15	TRBJ1-1	many	ATSRENTEAF
TRBV4-1	TRBJ2-5	few	ASSQFRQGKETQY
TRBV27	TRBJ2-1	few	ASSSFPSGRKNHEQF
TRBV5-5	TRBJ2-5	NA	ASSSDLVQETQY
TRBV5-1	TRBJ1-2	NA	ASSLEWTYGYT
TRBV4-3	TRBJ2-7	NA	ASSPSVGVTYAYEQY
TRBV6-1	TRBJ2-2	NA	ASSQVGWAGLTGELF